This entry concerns a single T cell receptor beta chain. Its antigen is not known. V dropped 7 bases and J dropped 7 bases, with 13 bases sitting between them. The CDR3 spans 13 residues. The sample is drawn from a study of T cell repertoires in cytomegalovirus infection. About the research overall: The public TCR beta signatures pointed to both CMV infection and matching HLA type.

TCRdb redid the calling of the reads with MiXCR, one entry per CDR3 protein. The sample has roughly 640,000 distinct CDR3 sequences; 20% to 30% are singletons. General study results and limits: Ex vivo, HLA-C-restricted CMV-specific TCR beta clonotypes prevailed over the rest of the response. Of the TCR beta families, the public ones yielded a cumulative frequency that identified carriers of CMV plus the relevant HLA.

The material sequenced was CD8+ T cells from PBMCs. The receptor's source is a human donor in good health (CMV status not recorded). Some clones in this sample may be carry-over from other donors' samples. The V gene is TRBV12-3 or TRBV12-4, the J gene TRBJ2-2; TRBD1 might be the D (5 bases). CDR3 in DNA: TGTGCCAGCACGGCAGGGATGGTCGGGGAGCTGTTTTTT. Protein sequence: CASTAGMVGELFF.